The T cell receptor (beta chain) under discussion was sequenced for a study of precursors of human CD4 cytotoxic T cells (dated 2018 in TCRdb). With regard to the full study: In total, CD4+ memory subsets from over 11 donors went into the bulk TCR-seq analysis. TCR-seq analysis of over eleven donors yielded TCRalpha and TCRbeta chain sequences (table S7). The paper as a whole reports these results and caveats: Only 13 of the 14 donors were included in some bulk TCR-seq comparisons, which suggests that not every subset was available for every donor. A bigger share of IL-7Rhigh TEMRA clonotypes consisted of expanded effector clonotypes than was the case for TEM or TCM clonotypes. IL-7Rhigh and IL-7R- TEMRA subsets showed more restricted TCR repertoires, with lower diversity and more expanded clonotypes, than TCM and TEM subsets. The authors noted that a human observational design cannot definitively establish the direction of differentiation between precursor and effector cells.

To test a precursor-effector relationship among CD4 cytotoxic T cells, bulk UMI-based TCR sequencing was performed on four sorted CD4+ memory subsets (TCM, TEM, IL-7Rhigh TEMRA, IL-7R- TEMRA). The cells came from peripheral blood mononuclear cells that had been isolated from human blood. Taken from cysteine to phenylalanine, the CDR3 has 14 residues. The retained sequence is limited to the CDR3, 42 bases, with the frame set at the first base. V is trimmed back by 8 bases and J by 1 base, and the junction contains 7 bases that no gene match accounts for. CDR1 LGHDT and CDR2 YNNKEL were looked up in the germline V gene (reference sequence). Sequencer: Illumina MiSeq. From the authors' description of their analysis: The Shannon-Wiener index, computed in VDJtools, was used to measure repertoire diversity. A TCRbeta clonotype counted as expanded if its clonotype frequency was 3 or higher. TCRdb reprocessing: public reads trimmed at Q25 with fastp, clones called with MiXCR, in-frame beta chains kept. Rows with a matching CDR3 protein are joined into one entry that keeps the most common DNA and genes. What appears here as the V and J calls and clone size reflects TCRdb's work, not the paper's. This sample holds approximately 640 distinct CDR3 sequences; around a fifth were observed only once. The ten largest clonotypes hold about 15% of the sample.

On this clonotype itself: What antigen it recognizes has not been identified. The sample holds no much larger clone one base away, and base qualities are not on file.

The sequencing sample was made of memory CD4+ T cells from blood (PBMCs). The chain links TRBV3-1 with TRBJ2-7; TRBD1 fits 8 bases in the junction. The TCR was taken from a human donor in good health. The nucleotide sequence reads as follows: TGTGCCAGCCGGAAGACAGGGGCATCCTACGAGCAGTACTTC. The resulting protein is CASRKTGASYEQYF.